The TCR beta chain described here comes from a study of OX40 agonist ivuxolimab in advanced cancers. In the study overall: Across the patients, intravenous ivuxolimab was delivered every 2 weeks at 0.01 to 10 mg/kg. Males comprised around four fifths of the group, whose mean age was 60 years (range 23 to 79).

Notes on this clone: Its cognate antigen is unknown.

The V gene's germline CDR1 is LNHDA and CDR2 SQIVND (reference sequence). The CDR3 totals 14 residues. Deletions cut 5 bases from V and 0 bases from J, with 10 bases between. The repertoire was sequenced with immunoSEQ multiplex PCR; TCRdb's copy has only in-frame clones and lacks some. Here the sample spans some 40,000 clones, 80% to 90% being singletons. General study findings and limits: Averaging showed that CD8+ T cells had more expanded clones than CD4+ did. The study observed clonal expansion of CD4+ and CD8+ blood T cells by week 6 at 0.1 to 3.0 mg/kg.

This TCR was sampled from an adult with an advanced solid tumor such as melanoma, head and neck, liver or kidney cancer. The chain recombines TRBV19 with TRBJ1-1; no definite D call. The material was CD4+ or CD8+ T cells sorted from blood, obtained in a trial of the OX40 agonist ivuxolimab. CDR3 sequence: CASSFDGMNTEAFF. The CDR3 nucleotides are TGTGCCAGTAGTTTCGACGGTATGAACACTGAAGCTTTCTTT.